This T cell receptor (beta chain) derives from a study of shared T cell receptors in the human thymus. This table comes from immunoSEQ multiplex PCR, and its TCRdb copy is limited to in-frame clones, with some not included. The data contain about 730,000 clones, 80% to 90% of them seen just once; the ten biggest clones take up more than 0.008%. The V segment lost 4 bases and the J segment 4 bases; nucleotides outside the gene matches: 13. The CDR3 has 18 amino acids. In germline, CDR1 is SGHDT, CDR2 YYEEEE. Separately, the same data were catalogued under a study of human thymus T cells. That investigation notes: Resections were taken during corrective heart surgery, and the thymus tissue came from these.

The genes are TRBV5-6 and TRBJ2-5; the match to TRBD2 covers 13 bases. This receptor was taken from a girl under two years old with a congenital heart defect. Sequences were obtained from thymocytes. In DNA, the CDR3 is TGTGCCAGCAGCACCTGGACTAGCGGGGGCGACGGTCGAGAGACCCAGTACTTC. This codes for CASSTWTSGGDGRETQYF.